This TCR beta chain was identified in a study of blood T cell repertoires in COVID-19. Germline CDR1 MNHNY, CDR2 SVGAGI (reference sequence). The CDR3 is 13 amino acids. J gave up 3 bases and V 8 bases, and 5 bases lay outside the gene matches. Original handling: Cell counts per sample came from amplifying reference gene primers. Libraries were prepared by immunoSEQ multiplex PCR; TCRdb keeps only in-frame clonotypes and omits some of them. From that table come the V and J calls and clone size; the DNA was used to work out D and trimming. Of almost 250,000 clones in the sample, around 86% were seen once.

Sequencing was performed on peripheral blood. The genes are TRBV6-6 and TRBJ2-3; 7 bases map to TRBD2. This receptor was taken from a woman of 80 years or more with COVID-19, enrolled during active disease. CDR3 amino acids: CASSRLATDTQYF. The CDR3 DNA reads TGTGCCAGCTCCAGACTAGCAACAGATACGCAGTATTTT.